The present TCR beta chain was sequenced within a study of cytomegalovirus exposure and HLA in healthy donors. Points from the study as a whole: Donors were assumed by presence/absence analyses to have roughly uniform sequencing depth. Trimming of TCR beta V- and J-genes showed a link, identified in a later analysis, to a missense DCLRE1C variant. A later look showed TCR association rates differing by HLA locus, highest for DRB1 and lowest for HLA-C.

PCR was performed using 60 Vbeta and 13 Jbeta primers. Only in-frame clones appear in the TCRdb table, and some are missing; sequencing was by immunoSEQ multiplex PCR. The sample holds about 92,000 clones, approximately 71% seen once. Comments on this clone: The antigen remains undetermined.

Germline CDR1 MGHDK, CDR2 SYGVNS. V lost 6 bases, J lost 0 bases, and 2 bases stayed unmatched. The CDR3 has 13 amino acids. Healthy bone marrow donors supplied every sample. This receptor was obtained from a young woman in good health and CMV-seropositive. The genes are TRBV25-1 and TRBJ2-7, with 7 bases lining up with TRBD2. Material: PBMCs. The CDR3 DNA is TGTGCCAGCAGACTAGCGAGCTCCTACGAGCAGTACTTC. Its protein product is CASRLASSYEQYF.